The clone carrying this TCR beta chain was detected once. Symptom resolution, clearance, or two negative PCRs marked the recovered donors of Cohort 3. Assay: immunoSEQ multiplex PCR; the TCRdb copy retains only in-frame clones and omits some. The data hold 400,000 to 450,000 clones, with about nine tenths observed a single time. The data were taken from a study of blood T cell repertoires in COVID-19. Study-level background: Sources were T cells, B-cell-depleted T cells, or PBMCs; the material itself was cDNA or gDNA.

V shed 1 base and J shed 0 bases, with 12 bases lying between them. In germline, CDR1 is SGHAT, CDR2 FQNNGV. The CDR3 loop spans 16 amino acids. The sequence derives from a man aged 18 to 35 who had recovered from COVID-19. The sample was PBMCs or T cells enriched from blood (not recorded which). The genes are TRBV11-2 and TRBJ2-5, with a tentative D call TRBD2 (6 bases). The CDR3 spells CASSLGGTLYQETQYF. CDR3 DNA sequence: TGTGCCAGCAGCTTAGGAGGGACTTTGTACCAAGAGACCCAGTACTTC.